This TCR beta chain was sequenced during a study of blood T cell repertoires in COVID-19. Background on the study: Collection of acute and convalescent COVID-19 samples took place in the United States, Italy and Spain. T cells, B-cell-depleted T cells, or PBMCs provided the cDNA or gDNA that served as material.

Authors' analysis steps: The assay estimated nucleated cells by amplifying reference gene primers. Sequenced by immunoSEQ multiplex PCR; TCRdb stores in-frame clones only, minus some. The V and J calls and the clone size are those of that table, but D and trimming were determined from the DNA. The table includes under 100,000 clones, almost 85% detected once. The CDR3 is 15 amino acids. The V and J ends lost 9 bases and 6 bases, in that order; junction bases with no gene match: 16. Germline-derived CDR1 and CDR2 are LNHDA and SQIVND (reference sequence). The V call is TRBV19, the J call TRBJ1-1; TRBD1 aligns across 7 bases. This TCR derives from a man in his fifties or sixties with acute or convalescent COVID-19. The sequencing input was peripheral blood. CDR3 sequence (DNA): TGTGCCAGCCGGTCGATAGGGGGCGCGTTCTCTGAAGCTTTCTTT. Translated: CASRSIGGAFSEAFF.